This TCR beta chain was sequenced during a study of cytomegalovirus exposure and HLA in healthy donors. The CDR3 runs 15 residues. Trimming took off 3 bases at V and 2 bases at J, with 14 bases between the two ends. Per the germline V gene, CDR1 is SGHTA and CDR2 is FQGNSA. This clone has a handful of counts. The PCR made use of 60 Vbeta and 13 Jbeta primers. Measured with immunoSEQ multiplex PCR; TCRdb has only the in-frame clones, and not every one. The sample yields fewer than 90,000 clones, about 75% seen once. The sequence was obtained from a female donor in good health and CMV-seronegative. V and J are TRBV7-2 and TRBJ2-7; D is unclear. Sequenced input: PBMCs. The CDR3 DNA is TGTGCCAGCAGCTTGGGCCTGGGCAGTGCCTACGAGCAGTACTTC. Protein sequence: CASSLGLGSAYEQYF.